This is a list of T cell receptor beta chains from one sample in a study of long-term antiretroviral therapy in people with HIV. TCRdb's copy holds only in-frame clones and misses some; the assay was immunoSEQ multiplex PCR. The sample has fewer than 10,000 clones, approximately 80% seen once. The sample in question was unsorted PBMCs, obtained 0.1 years after starting antiretroviral therapy. These TCRs come from a middle-aged man with HIV. CDR3s include the opening cysteine and the closing phenylalanine or tryptophan. Fields, in order: V gene, J gene, CDR3 protein.

TRBV2	TRBJ1-5	CASSSQNSNQPQHF
TRBV29-1	TRBJ2-3	CSSGAGGRDTQYF
TRBV27	TRBJ2-7	CASSETGPYEQYF
TRBV4-3	TRBJ2-7	CASSQWDTSYEQYF
TRBV6-1	TRBJ2-7	CASSEALAGGLYEQYF
TRBV28	TRBJ1-5	CASRWGTDSNQPQHF
TRBV4-3	TRBJ1-2	CASSHQQGGVRGYTF
TRBV5-1	TRBJ2-3	CASEGTDTQYF
TRBV4-3	TRBJ2-1	CASSQDGSWAEQFF
TRBV7-9	TRBJ1-3	CASSLSTSGNTIYF
TRBV27	TRBJ1-5	CASSFGQGRQPQHF
TRBV2	TRBJ2-7	CASRPGQGGYEQYF
TRBV11-2	TRBJ2-7	CASSFIRTGAEQYF
TRBV5-1	TRBJ1-6	CASSLRDSLNSPLHF
TRBV25-1	TRBJ1-2	CASSASDRGYGYTF
TRBV7-9	TRBJ1-6	CASRPSGQGVGNSPLHF
TRBV18	TRBJ1-2	CASSPQQGAGNYGYTF
TRBV4-1	TRBJ1-1	CASSQAGATEAFF
TRBV5-4	TRBJ2-6	CASSFLGAGANVLTF
TRBV4-2	TRBJ1-2	CASSPTATGRRYGYTF
TRBV10-1	TRBJ2-1	CASKETGFHEQFF
TRBV20-1	TRBJ1-1	CSAIEVTEAFF
TRBV5-5	TRBJ2-3	CASSDDRTGGSDTQYF